This T cell receptor beta chain emerged from a study of T cell responses to AZD1222 COVID-19 vaccine. The germline V and J ends were trimmed by 8 bases and 9 bases, with 13 bases remaining between them. The CDR3 runs to 11 residues. The method was immunoSEQ multiplex PCR; TCRdb's version includes in-frame clones alone and lacks a portion of them. The sample lists roughly 80,000 clones, approximately 90% occurring once. This TCR was sampled from an adult in good health. This specimen consisted of peripheral blood, obtained on day 0 of AZD1222 vaccination. The chain couples TRBV12-3 or TRBV12-4 to TRBJ1-2, with D perhaps TRBD1 (5 bases). The CDR3 sequence: CASGGPSSYTF. CDR3 bases: TGTGCCAGCGGGGGTCCCTCGAGCTACACCTTC.